This TCR beta chain was documented in a study of T cells in Graves' hyperthyroidism and ophthalmopathy. Amplification of TCR beta CDR3 regions was performed using RNA transcripts as template. When the TCR CDR3 underwent first-round RT-PCR, the HTBI primer set was used. MiXCR, applied by TCRdb to the multiplex PCR reads, yields one record per CDR3 protein. The sample records about 400,000 distinct CDR3 sequences, approximately 25% being singletons. Between the trimmed V and J ends, which lost 6 bases and 3 bases, there was a span of 16 bases. Germline V gene sequence: CDR1 MDHEN, CDR2 SYDVKM. CDR3 length equals 15 residues. Not enrolled were patients with uncontrolled infection, other autoimmune disease, pregnancy or lactation. Clinical symptoms, serum thyroxine and TRAb, thyroid ultrasound and orbital computed tomography together formed the diagnostic basis.

The specimen sequenced was blood. The chain joins TRBV28 to TRBJ2-3; D remains ambiguous. This TCR came from a man in his fifties or sixties with Graves' hyperthyroidism. The CDR3 spells CASRDRGARTDTQYF. CDR3 sequence (DNA): TGTGCCAGCAGGGACCGAGGAGCGCGGACAGATACGCAGTATTTT.